Detailed here is one T cell receptor beta chain. No antigen is known for it. This specimen belongs to a study of T cells in localized non-small cell lung cancer. Profiling relied on immunoSEQ multiplex PCR, and the TCRdb table lists in-frame clones only, not all of them. The sample contains over 10,000 clones, more than 75% of which appear only once. General study points: Turning up in adjacent lung were a median around 60 of the top 100 tumor clones. Sequencing, confined to only one tumor region, leaves heterogeneity possible. Uninvolved nearby lung showed the greatest T cell clonality, exceeding that found in tumor.

The starting material was peripheral blood, obtained before any cancer treatment. The source of this sequence is an older male donor with stage I lung adenocarcinoma.

This CDR3 is CASSPTGPLETQYF. The CDR3 DNA reads as TGTGCCAGCAGCCCCACGGGACCTTTAGAGACCCAGTACTTC. The rearrangement links TRBV7-9 to TRBJ2-5, with D possibly being TRBD1 or TRBD2 (5 bases each). Per germline, CDR1 SEHNR and CDR2 FQNEAQ (reference sequence). There are 14 residues in the CDR3. With 5 bases removed from V and 4 bases from J, the gap between germline ends came to 14 bases.